The 32 T cell receptor beta chains below all came from one sample that was sequenced in a study of blood T cell repertoires in COVID-19. Here immunoSEQ multiplex PCR was the method, and the copy in TCRdb shows in-frame clones only, minus some. This repertoire shows about 270,000 clones, 86% found once; its top ten account for about 2.6%. Sequencing used PBMCs or T cells enriched from blood (not recorded which). The receptor set was obtained from a woman aged 18-35 years who had recovered from COVID-19.

J is TRBJ1-2 and V is TRBV9; no clear D gene. Per the germline V gene, CDR1 is SGDLS and CDR2 is YYNGEE. Trimming took 0 bases from V and 3 from J, leaving 6 bases between them. The CDR3 has 13 amino acids. The CDR3 region is CASSVDGDYGYTF. In DNA form, the CDR3 reads TGTGCCAGCAGCGTAGACGGGGACTATGGCTACACCTTC.

The rearrangement joins TRBV7-2 to TRBJ2-7; the match to TRBD2 covers 11 bases. Germline V CDR1 and CDR2: SGHTA, FQGNSA. The CDR3 sequence is 13 residues long. V trimming: 6 bases; J trimming: 3 bases; junction bases outside the gene matches: 1. CDR3 residues: CASSSGGDYEQYF. CDR3 DNA: TGTGCCAGCAGTAGCGGGGGGGACTACGAGCAGTACTTC.

J is TRBJ2-6 and V is TRBV10-3; D is uncertain. Trimming removed 2 bases from V and 1 base from J, with 12 bases in between. The CDR3 is 17 amino acids. The V gene's germline CDR1 is ENHRY and CDR2 SYGVKD. The CDR3 DNA reads as TGTGCCATCAGTGAGCAGTTAACAGCTTCTGGGGCCAACGTCCTGACTTTC. Amino acids: CAISEQLTASGANVLTF.

V gene TRBV4-1 combines with J gene TRBJ2-7, with 9 bases matching TRBD1. The CDR3 loop spans 14 amino acids. Germline loops: CDR1 MGHRA, CDR2 YSYEKL. Unmatched junction bases numbered 6, after V lost 8 bases and J lost 1 base. In DNA, the CDR3 is TGCGCCAGCGCGGCGGGACAGGGTTCCTACGAGCAGTACTTC. This translates into CASAAGQGSYEQYF.

The DNA for the CDR3 is TGTGCCAGCGAGGGGACTAGCATTCAGTATTTT. It specifies CASEGTSIQYF. The chain joins TRBV9 to TRBJ2-3; 9 nucleotides match TRBD2. V was pared by 7 bases and J by 12 bases, with 6 bases of the junction left unmatched. The CDR3 sequence is 11 residues long. Per the germline V gene, CDR1 is SGDLS and CDR2 is YYNGEE.

This chain joins TRBV10-2 and TRBJ2-7; 9 nucleotides match TRBD1. Losses at the gene ends were 4 bases for V and 7 bases for J; bases not matched to a gene: 8. CDR1 WSHSY and CDR2 SAAADI come from the germline V gene. The CDR3 has 14 amino acids. The CDR3 coding sequence is TGCGCCAGCAGTGCACCGGGACAGGGTTGGGAGCAGTACTTC. Its translation is CASSAPGQGWEQYF.

J is TRBJ2-2 and V is TRBV6-5, with a possible D match to TRBD1 (7 bases). The CDR3 is made up of 15 amino acids. Germline V gene lookup returns CDR1 MNHEY and CDR2 SVGAGI. The V and J ends lost 6 bases and 6 bases respectively, with 17 bases between them. The CDR3 nucleotides read TGTGCCAGCAGGGGACTTACAGGGGTAGCCGGGGAGCTGTTTTTT. The encoded protein is CASRGLTGVAGELFF.

This clone was counted between two and nine times. The chain joins TRBV7-2 to TRBJ1-2; D may be TRBD1 (6 bases). The V end was cut by 5 bases, the J end by 7 bases, with 14 bases between. This CDR3 is built from 13 residues. CDR1 and CDR2 from the germline V gene are SGHTA and FQGNSA. CDR3 in DNA: TGTGCCAGCAGCACGGACAGTGTCAGTGGCTACACCTTC. This translates into CASSTDSVSGYTF.

The table lists this clone with a count of one. The V and J genes are TRBV19 and TRBJ1-4; maybe TRBD1 (5 bases). Between the trimmed V and J ends, which lost 4 bases and 0 bases, there was a span of 12 bases. The germline gives CDR1 LNHDA, CDR2 SQIVND (reference sequence). The CDR3 has 16 residues. CDR3 in amino acids: CASSNWGRATNEKLFF. The DNA of the CDR3 is TGTGCCAGTAGTAACTGGGGCCGGGCAACTAATGAAAAACTGTTTTTT. Full variable domain (missing parts from reference TRBV19 and TRBJ1-4): DGGITQSPKYLFRKEGQNVTLSCEQNLNHDAMYWYRQDPGQGLRLIYYSQIVNDFQKGDIAEGYSVSREKKESFPLTVTSAQKNPTAFYLCASSNWGRATNEKLFFGSGTQLSVL.

V gene TRBV4-2 combines with J gene TRBJ1-2; 8 bases line up with TRBD1. The germline V gene has CDR1 LGHNA and CDR2 YNFKEQ. After removal of 4 bases from V and 7 bases from J, the junction contained 14 bases not matched to a gene. This CDR3 is 16 amino acids long. CDR3 region: CASSRTSLDRVLGYTF. The CDR3, as DNA: TGTGCCAGCAGCCGAACATCCCTGGACAGGGTTCTTGGCTACACCTTC.

The chain employs TRBV27 and TRBJ2-7; 8 nucleotides agree with TRBD1. V was clipped by 0 bases and J by 3 bases; unmatched bases: 7. Germline assignment: CDR1 MNHEY and CDR2 SMNVEV (reference sequence). There are 16 residues in the CDR3. The CDR3 loop reads CASSLSGTGLFYEQYF. DNA of the CDR3: TGTGCCAGCAGTTTATCCGGGACAGGACTTTTCTACGAGCAGTACTTC.

The chain combines TRBV2 with TRBJ2-7, with a weak D call TRBD1 (6 bases). V was pared by 1 base and J by 7 bases, with 14 bases between. Germline assignment: CDR1 SNHLY and CDR2 FYNNEI. CDR3 length equals 14 residues. The CDR3 protein is CASSEEVRGREQYF. In DNA form, the CDR3 reads TGTGCCAGCAGTGAAGAGGTGAGGGGGAGAGAGCAGTACTTC.

This clone was recorded only once. This chain links TRBV5-1 with TRBJ1-6; unclear D gene. The V gene's germline CDR1 is SGHRS and CDR2 YFSETQ. This CDR3 has 14 residues. V was cut by 2 bases and J by 8 bases, with 11 bases left in between. The CDR3 is CASSFGVLDSPLHF. In nucleotides, the CDR3 is TGCGCCAGCAGCTTCGGGGTTCTGGATTCACCCCTCCACTTT.

The J gene is TRBJ2-1, the V gene TRBV6-1; 13 bases are a match to TRBD2. CDR3 size: 15 residues. Germline V gene lookup returns CDR1 MNHNS and CDR2 SASEGT. Trimming at V came to 4 bases and at J to 8 bases, leaving 5 bases not matched to a gene. The CDR3 DNA reads TGTGCCAGCAGTGCGACTAGCGGGAGGAAGTATGAGCAGTTCTTC. Translating it yields CASSATSGRKYEQFF.

The chain couples TRBV2 to TRBJ2-1, with a tentative D call TRBD2 (6 bases). The V end was cut by 11 bases, the J end by 5 bases, with 19 bases between. The V gene's germline CDR1 is SNHLY and CDR2 FYNNEI. CDR3 length equals 14 residues. The DNA for the CDR3 is TGTGCCTCCCGGCGGGAAGCCGTCGACAATGAGCAGTTCTTC. It codes for CASRREAVDNEQFF.

The J gene is TRBJ2-5, the V gene TRBV2; 12 nucleotides agree with TRBD2. V lost 5 bases, J lost 5 bases, and 6 bases stayed unmatched. The CDR3 contains 15 residues. Germline CDR1 reads SNHLY; CDR2 reads FYNNEI. CDR3 in amino acids: CASSRLAGGQETQYF. The CDR3 DNA sequence: TGTGCCAGCAGTCGGCTAGCGGGAGGGCAGGAGACCCAGTACTTC.

V and J are TRBV5-5 and TRBJ2-7; D perhaps matches TRBD2 (7 bases). The germline CDR1 and CDR2 sequences are SGHKS and YYEKEE (reference sequence). This CDR3 has 15 amino acids. The V and J ends lost 4 bases and 7 bases respectively, with 21 bases between them. The CDR3, as DNA: TGTGCCAGCAGCCCGCGGTGGGGGGGCCTCAGTGAGCAGTACTTC. It translates to CASSPRWGGLSEQYF.

This clone was detected only once. The rearrangement links TRBV5-4 to TRBJ2-3; D is possibly TRBD1 (6 bases). The length of the CDR3 is 13 residues. V shed 4 bases and J shed 6 bases, with 12 bases lying between them. Germline CDR1 SGHNT, CDR2 YYREEE (reference sequence). The CDR3 spells CASSTGWPDTQYF. As DNA, the CDR3 is TGTGCCAGCAGCACAGGGTGGCCGGATACGCAGTATTTT.

The chain links TRBV6-2 or TRBV6-3 to TRBJ1-5; 8 positions match TRBD1. This CDR3 has 18 residues. J lost 4 bases, V lost 2 bases, and 13 bases had no gene match. Germline V gives CDR1 MNHEY, CDR2 SVGEGT. CDR3 residues: CASSYEIQGVMENQPQHF. CDR3 DNA: TGTGCCAGCAGTTACGAGATACAGGGGGTGATGGAGAATCAGCCCCAGCATTTT.

This chain links TRBV6-6 with TRBJ1-5, with D unresolved. The CDR3 contains 14 residues. Germline lookup yields CDR1 MNHNY and CDR2 SVGAGI (reference sequence). V lost 2 bases, J lost 2 bases, and 7 bases lay in between. The CDR3 is CASSYPSGNQPQHF. The CDR3, as DNA: TGTGCCAGCAGTTACCCCTCCGGCAATCAGCCCCAGCATTTT.

The chain combines TRBV5-4 with TRBJ2-1; 8 nucleotides agree with TRBD1. The CDR3 sequence is 15 residues long. V was clipped by 5 bases and J by 4 bases; unmatched bases: 8. Per the germline V gene, CDR1 is SGHNT and CDR2 is YYREEE (reference sequence). Written as DNA, the CDR3 is TGTGCCAGCAGGCGAGGACAGGGCCGTTACAATGAGCAGTTCTTC. Translated, it gives CASRRGQGRYNEQFF.

V and J are TRBV10-3 and TRBJ1-5; D might be TRBD1 (5 bases). Germline-derived CDR1 and CDR2 are ENHRY and SYGVKD. The CDR3 is made up of 16 amino acids. V was trimmed by 2 bases and J by 1 base, leaving 12 bases between them. This chain's CDR3 is CAISEESGGSNQPQHF. The CDR3, as DNA: TGTGCCATCAGTGAGGAAAGTGGGGGGAGCAATCAGCCCCAGCATTTT.

The chain links TRBV3-1 (or the pseudogene TRBV3-2) to TRBJ2-7; 10 nucleotides match TRBD2. The length of the CDR3 is 15 residues. Germline CDR1 reads LGHDT; CDR2 reads YNNKEL (reference sequence). With 4 bases clipped from V and 1 base from J, the junction kept 4 bases outside the gene matches. The CDR3 sequence: CASSPASGGSYEQYF. The CDR3 DNA is TGTGCCAGCAGCCCGGCTAGCGGGGGATCCTACGAGCAGTACTTC.

V usage is TRBV11-3 and J usage is TRBJ2-1; 7 nucleotides agree with TRBD2. V lost 4 bases and J lost 3; bases outside the gene matches: 12. The CDR3 covers 17 residues. Per germline, CDR1 SGHNT and CDR2 YENEEA. CDR3 coding DNA: TGTGCCAGCAGCTCACCGGTAGGGGCTAGCGGCTACAATGAGCAGTTCTTC. Translated, it gives CASSSPVGASGYNEQFF.

The CDR3 region has the DNA TGTGCCAGCAGTGAAGCCGGGCGGGGGCAGGCAGATACGCAGTATTTT. Translation: CASSEAGRGQADTQYF. V and J are TRBV2 and TRBJ2-3, with a possible D match to TRBD2 (7 bases). There are 16 residues in the CDR3. Germline CDR1 and CDR2: SNHLY and FYNNEI. V was pared by 0 bases and J by 4 bases, with 14 bases between. Supplemented by reference TRBV2 and TRBJ2-3, the full variable domain reads EPEVTQTPSHQVTQMGQEVILRCVPISNHLYFYWYRQILGQKVEFLVSFYNNEISEKSEIFDDQFSVERPDGSNFTLKIRSTKLEDSAMYFCASSEAGRGQADTQYFGPGTRLTVL.

The V gene is TRBV11-3, the J gene TRBJ1-6; 7 positions agree with TRBD1. With 5 bases clipped from V and 8 bases from J, the junction kept 9 bases outside the gene matches. CDR3 length: 15 amino acids. Germline V gene data show CDR1 as SGHNT and CDR2 as YENEEA. The CDR3 sequence is CASSPTDRTYSPLHF. The CDR3 DNA sequence: TGTGCCAGCAGCCCCACGGACAGGACCTATTCACCCCTCCACTTT.

This clone occurred once. This rearrangement joins TRBV7-8 to TRBJ2-1; 10 bases agree with TRBD2. The CDR3 covers 21 residues. V was pared by 0 bases and J by 1 base, with 15 bases of the junction left unmatched. From germline, CDR1 is SGHVS and CDR2 FQNEAQ. The DNA for the CDR3 is TGTGCCAGCAGCTTAGCCTGGTTAGCGGGGGGAAAACACTCTTCCTACAATGAGCAGTTCTTC. It is translated as CASSLAWLAGGKHSSYNEQFF.

The gene calls are TRBV7-6 and TRBJ2-1, with 7 bases aligning to TRBD2. The trim removed 2 bases at V and 8 bases at J, leaving 12 bases unmatched. The CDR3 is made up of 16 amino acids. Looked up from germline, CDR1 is SGHVS and CDR2 is FNYEAQ. The DNA of the CDR3 is TGTGCCAGCAGCTTACCCGGCCGACTCGCGGGGGATGAGCAGTTCTTC. Protein sequence: CASSLPGRLAGDEQFF.

The table lists this clone with a few counts. V and J are TRBV19 and TRBJ1-5, with 7 bases fitting TRBD1. There are 17 residues in the CDR3. The germline V gene encodes CDR1 LNHDA and CDR2 SQIVND (reference sequence). Unmatched junction bases numbered 10, after V lost 5 bases and J lost 0 bases. The CDR3, as DNA: TGTGCCAGTAGTGCCTCCGGACAGGAATATAGCAATCAGCCCCAGCATTTT. It encodes CASSASGQEYSNQPQHF.

The chain couples TRBV3-1 (or the pseudogene TRBV3-2) to TRBJ1-6; possibly TRBD1 for D (5 bases). The CDR3 is 14 amino acids. V lost 8 bases, J lost 7 bases, and 15 bases lay in between. Germline assignment: CDR1 LGHDT and CDR2 YNNKEL (reference sequence). The CDR3 here is CASDWGGGNSPLHF. CDR3 in DNA: TGTGCCAGCGATTGGGGGGGAGGCAATTCACCCCTCCACTTT.

The V and J genes are TRBV11-3 and TRBJ1-3; perhaps TRBD1 as D (6 bases). The CDR3 is 15 residues long. V was trimmed by 3 bases and J by 9 bases, leaving 18 bases between them. Germline CDR1 reads SGHNT; CDR2 reads YENEEA. CDR3 in amino acids: CASSFDRRRGVTIYF. CDR3 coding DNA: TGTGCCAGCAGCTTCGACAGGCGGCGAGGAGTCACCATATATTTT.

The V and J genes are TRBV19 and TRBJ2-5, with 10 bases aligning to TRBD2. V dropped 3 bases and J dropped 3; count of bases not matched to a gene: 4. The CDR3 contains 15 residues. CDR1 is LNHDA, CDR2 SQIVND, per germline (reference sequence). DNA of the CDR3: TGTGCCAGTAGTATTCGGCTAGCGGGGGAAGAGACCCAGTACTTC. This codes for CASSIRLAGEETQYF. Looking up the rest from reference TRBV19 and TRBJ2-5 gives the full variable domain: DGGITQSPKYLFRKEGQNVTLSCEQNLNHDAMYWYRQDPGQGLRLIYYSQIVNDFQKGDIAEGYSVSREKKESFPLTVTSAQKNPTAFYLCASSIRLAGEETQYFGPGTRLLVL.